This TCR beta chain was captured in a study of shared clonotypes between healthy human individuals. Only Caucasian adults living in Nashville, Tennessee made up the donor group. Study-wide findings and caveats: Researchers found naive subsets generally carried larger estimated richness than memory subsets. Although depth was large, rarefaction showed that sequencing of the sorted subsets was incomplete.

CDR1 and CDR2 (germline): MDHEN, SYDVKM. The CDR3 runs 13 residues. With respect to this clone: The antigen is undetermined.

Method: immunoSEQ multiplex PCR; TCRdb's copy keeps in-frame clones and lacks some. The data contain over a million clones, approximately 78% of them singletons. This chain links TRBV28 with TRBJ1-1; TRBD1 aligns across 9 bases. The sample consisted of memory CD4+ T cells from PBMCs. Noted subset: CD45RA-negative fraction. This clonotype originated in a man aged 18 to 30 in good health. Some clones in this sample may be carry-over from other donors' samples. CDR3 sequence (DNA): TGTGCTTTCATGGGACAGGGAGGTACTGAAGCTTTCTTT. This codes for CAFMGQGGTEAFF.